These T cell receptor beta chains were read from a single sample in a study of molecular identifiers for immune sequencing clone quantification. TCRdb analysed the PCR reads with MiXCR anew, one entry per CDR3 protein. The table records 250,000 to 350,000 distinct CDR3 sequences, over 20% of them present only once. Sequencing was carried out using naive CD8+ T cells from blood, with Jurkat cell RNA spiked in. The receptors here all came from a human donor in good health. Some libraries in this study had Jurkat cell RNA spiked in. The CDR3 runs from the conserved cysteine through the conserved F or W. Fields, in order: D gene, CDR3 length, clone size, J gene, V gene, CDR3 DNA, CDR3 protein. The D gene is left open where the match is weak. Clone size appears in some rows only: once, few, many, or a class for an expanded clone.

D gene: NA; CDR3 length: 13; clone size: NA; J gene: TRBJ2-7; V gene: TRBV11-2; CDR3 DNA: TGTGCCAGCAGCATGACTGTCTGGGGCGAGCAGTACTTC; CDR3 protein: CASSMTVWGEQYF
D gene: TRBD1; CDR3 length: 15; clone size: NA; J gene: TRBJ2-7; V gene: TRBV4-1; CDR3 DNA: TGCGCCAGCAGCCCAAACTTGACAGGGGGCTACGAGCAGTACTTC; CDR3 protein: CASSPNLTGGYEQYF
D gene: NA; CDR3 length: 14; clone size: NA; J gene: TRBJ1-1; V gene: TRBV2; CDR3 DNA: TGTGCCAGCAGTGAATGGGCCATGAACACTGAAGCTTTCTTT; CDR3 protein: CASSEWAMNTEAFF
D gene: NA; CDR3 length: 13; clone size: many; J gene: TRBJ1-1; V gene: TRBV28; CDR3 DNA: TGTGCCAGCAGTCTACATATGAACACTGAAGCTTTCTTT; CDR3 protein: CASSLHMNTEAFF
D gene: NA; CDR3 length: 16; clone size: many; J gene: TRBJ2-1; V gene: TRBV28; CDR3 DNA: TGTGCCAGCACTCCCGGAGGACTAAGCTCCTACAATGAGCAGTTCTTC; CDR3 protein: CASTPGGLSSYNEQFF
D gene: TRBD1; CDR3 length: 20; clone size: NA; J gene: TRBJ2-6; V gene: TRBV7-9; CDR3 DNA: TGTGCCAGCAGCCAAGCAGCAGGGGGATTCCCTTCACCTGGGGCCAACGTCCTGACTTTC; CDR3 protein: CASSQAAGGFPSPGANVLTF
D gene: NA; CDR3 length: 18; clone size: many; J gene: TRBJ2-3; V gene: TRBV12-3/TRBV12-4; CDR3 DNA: TGTGCCAGCAGTATTCTAGCGAACCCCGTGGAGGGCACAGATACGCAGTATTTT; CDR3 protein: CASSILANPVEGTDTQYF
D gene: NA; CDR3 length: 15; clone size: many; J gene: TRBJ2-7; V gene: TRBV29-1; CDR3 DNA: TGCAGCGTTGAAGGACCCGGGCAGGGCGGGAACGAGCAGTACTTC; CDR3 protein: CSVEGPGQGGNEQYF
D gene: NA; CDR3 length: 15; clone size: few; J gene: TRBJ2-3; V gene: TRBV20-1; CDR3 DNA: TGCAGTGCTAGAGCGAGATTGGGATACACAGATACGCAGTATTTT; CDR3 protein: CSARARLGYTDTQYF
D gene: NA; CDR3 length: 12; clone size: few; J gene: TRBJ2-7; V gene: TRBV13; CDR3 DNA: TGTGCCAGCAGCTTAGGACCGGACGAGCAGCACTTC; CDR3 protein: CASSLGPDEQHF
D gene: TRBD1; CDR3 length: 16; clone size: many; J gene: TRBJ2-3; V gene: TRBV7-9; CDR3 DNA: TGTGCCAGCAGCTTCCGACAGGGGGCAAGGGCAGATACGCAGTATTTT; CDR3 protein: CASSFRQGARADTQYF
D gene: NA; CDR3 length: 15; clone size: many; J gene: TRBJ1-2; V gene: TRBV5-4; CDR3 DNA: TGTGCCAGCAGCTTGGGGCCAAGTCAGGACTATGGCTACACCTTC; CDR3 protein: CASSLGPSQDYGYTF
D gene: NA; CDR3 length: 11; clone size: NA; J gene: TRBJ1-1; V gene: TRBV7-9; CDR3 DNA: TGTGCCAGCAGCGAGGGCACTGAAGCTTCCTTT; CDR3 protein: CASSEGTEASF
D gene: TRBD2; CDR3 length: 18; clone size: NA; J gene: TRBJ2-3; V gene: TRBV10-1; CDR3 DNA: TGCGCCAGCAGCTTTGGGGCTAGCGGGGGGGACAGCACAGATACGCAGTATTTT; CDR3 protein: CASSFGASGGDSTDTQYF
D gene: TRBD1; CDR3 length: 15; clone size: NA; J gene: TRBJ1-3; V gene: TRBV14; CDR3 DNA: TGTGCCAGCAGCCGGGGACAGAGGGCAGGAAACACCATATATTTT; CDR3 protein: CASSRGQRAGNTIYF
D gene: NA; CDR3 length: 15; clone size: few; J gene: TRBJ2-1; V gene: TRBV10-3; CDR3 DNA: TGTGCCATCAGGGACGTCGGACAATCCTACAATGAGCAGTTCTTC; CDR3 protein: CAIRDVGQSYNEQFF
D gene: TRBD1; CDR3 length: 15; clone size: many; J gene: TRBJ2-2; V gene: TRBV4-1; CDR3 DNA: TGCGCCAGCAGCCAAGGGACAGGGAACACCGGGGAGCTGTTTTTT; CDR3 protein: CASSQGTGNTGELFF
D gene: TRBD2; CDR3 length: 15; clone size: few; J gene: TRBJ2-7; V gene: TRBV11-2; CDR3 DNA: TGTGCCAGCAGCCCCGCCGGGACTATCTCGTACGAGCAGTACTTC; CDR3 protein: CASSPAGTISYEQYF
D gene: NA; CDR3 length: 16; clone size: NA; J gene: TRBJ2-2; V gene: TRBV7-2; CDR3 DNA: TGTGCCAGCAGCTTAGTGCCAGTTGTGGGAGCCGGGGAGCTGTTTTTT; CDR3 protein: CASSLVPVVGAGELFF
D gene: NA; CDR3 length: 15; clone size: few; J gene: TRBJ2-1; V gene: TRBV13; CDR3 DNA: TGTGCCAGCAGCTGGGGTCTAGGATCCTACAATGAGCAGTTCTTC; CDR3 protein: CASSWGLGSYNEQFF
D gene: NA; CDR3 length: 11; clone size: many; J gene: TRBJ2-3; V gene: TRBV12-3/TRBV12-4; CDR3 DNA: TGTGCCAGCGCGACCGGAGATACGCAGTATTTT; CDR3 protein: CASATGDTQYF
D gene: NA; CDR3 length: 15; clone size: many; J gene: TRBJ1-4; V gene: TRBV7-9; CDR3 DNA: TGTGCCAGCAGCTTTGCCCGGGGCGTTGATGAAAAACTGTTTTTT; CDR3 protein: CASSFARGVDEKLFF
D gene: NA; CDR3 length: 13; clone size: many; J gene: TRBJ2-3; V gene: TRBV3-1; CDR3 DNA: TGTGCCAGCAGCCAAGTCGCAGGAGATACGCAGTATTTT; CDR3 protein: CASSQVAGDTQYF
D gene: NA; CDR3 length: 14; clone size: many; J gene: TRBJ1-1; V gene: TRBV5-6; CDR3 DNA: TGTGCCAGCAGCCCGCCTTATCGGGACACTGAAGCTTTCTTT; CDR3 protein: CASSPPYRDTEAFF
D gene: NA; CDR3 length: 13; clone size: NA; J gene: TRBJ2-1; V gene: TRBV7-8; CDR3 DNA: TGTGCCAGCAGCCGGAGACTAGGAAGCGAGCAGTTCTTC; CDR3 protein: CASSRRLGSEQFF
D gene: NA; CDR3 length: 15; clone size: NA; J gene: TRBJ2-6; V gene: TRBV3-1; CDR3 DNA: TGTGCCAGCAGCCAAGATTCTACTGGGGCCAACGTCCTGACTTTC; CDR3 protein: CASSQDSTGANVLTF
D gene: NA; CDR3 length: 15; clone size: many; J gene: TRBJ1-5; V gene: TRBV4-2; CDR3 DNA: TGTGCCAGCAGCCAATTGGTGTCAGGAAATCAGCCCCAGCATTTT; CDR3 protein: CASSQLVSGNQPQHF
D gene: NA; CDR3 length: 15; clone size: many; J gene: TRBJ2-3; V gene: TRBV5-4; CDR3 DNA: TGTGCCAGCAGCTGGACGGGCACTAGCACAGATACGCAGTATTTT; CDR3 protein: CASSWTGTSTDTQYF
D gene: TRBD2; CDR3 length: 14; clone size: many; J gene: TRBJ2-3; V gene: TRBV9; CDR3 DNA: TGTGCCAGCAGCGTAGCTAGCGGGGCCGATACGCAGTATTTT; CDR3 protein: CASSVASGADTQYF
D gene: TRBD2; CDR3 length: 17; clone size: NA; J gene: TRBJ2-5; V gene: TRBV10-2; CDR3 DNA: TGCGCCAGCACGCATATAGGGGGGACTAGCGGGGGTGAGACCCAGTACTTC; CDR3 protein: CASTHIGGTSGGETQYF
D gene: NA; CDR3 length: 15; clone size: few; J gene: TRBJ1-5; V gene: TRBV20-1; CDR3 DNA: TGCAGTGCTAGAGATCACAGGGTAAGCAATCAGCCCCAGCATTTT; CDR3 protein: CSARDHRVSNQPQHF
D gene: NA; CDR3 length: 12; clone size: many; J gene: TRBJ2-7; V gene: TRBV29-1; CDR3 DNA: TGCAGCGTTGAAGATCGGGAATACGAGCAGTACTTC; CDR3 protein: CSVEDREYEQYF
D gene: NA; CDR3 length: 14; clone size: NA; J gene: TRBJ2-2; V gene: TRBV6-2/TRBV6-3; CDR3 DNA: TGTGCCAGCAGTGACCGGGTCAGACAAGGGGAGCTGTTTTTT; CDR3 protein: CASSDRVRQGELFF
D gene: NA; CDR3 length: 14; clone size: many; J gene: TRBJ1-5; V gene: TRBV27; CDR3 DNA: TGTGCCAGCAGTTTATCCCTTAATTATCAGCCCCAGCATTTT; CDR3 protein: CASSLSLNYQPQHF
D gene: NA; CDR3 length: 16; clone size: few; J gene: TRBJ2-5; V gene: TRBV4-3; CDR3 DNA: TGCGCCAGCAGCCAAGAGATCGTCACGTACCAAGAGACCCAGTACTTC; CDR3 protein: CASSQEIVTYQETQYF
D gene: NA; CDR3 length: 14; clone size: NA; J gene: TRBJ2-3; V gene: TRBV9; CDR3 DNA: TGTGCCAGCAGCGCGCCCACTAGCACAGATACGCAGTATTTT; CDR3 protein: CASSAPTSTDTQYF